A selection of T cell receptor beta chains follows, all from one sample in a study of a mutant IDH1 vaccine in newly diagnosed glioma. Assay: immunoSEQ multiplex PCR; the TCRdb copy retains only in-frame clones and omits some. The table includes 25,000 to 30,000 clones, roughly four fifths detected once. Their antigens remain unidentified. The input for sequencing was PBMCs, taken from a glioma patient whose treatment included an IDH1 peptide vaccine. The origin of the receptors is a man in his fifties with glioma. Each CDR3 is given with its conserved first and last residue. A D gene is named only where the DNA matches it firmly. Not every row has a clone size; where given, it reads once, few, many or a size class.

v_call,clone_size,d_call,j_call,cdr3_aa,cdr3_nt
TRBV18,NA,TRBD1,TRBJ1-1,CASSPFSGQGVQAFF,TGTGCCAGCTCACCTTTTTCCGGACAGGGCGTCCAAGCTTTCTTT
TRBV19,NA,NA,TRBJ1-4,CASSLGGLDEKLFF,TGTGCCAGTTCGTTGGGGGGCTTGGATGAAAAACTGTTTTTT
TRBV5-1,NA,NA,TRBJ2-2,CASSLAPGPTGELFF,TGCGCCAGCAGCTTGGCTCCGGGACCTACCGGGGAGCTGTTTTTT
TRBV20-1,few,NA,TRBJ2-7,CSASEGIKQYF,TGCAGTGCTAGTGAGGGGATCAAGCAGTACTTC
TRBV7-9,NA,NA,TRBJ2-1,CASSPGLNNEQFF,TGTGCCAGCAGCCCTGGACTCAACAATGAGCAGTTCTTC
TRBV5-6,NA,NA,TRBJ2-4,CASSRDPNIQYF,TGTGCCAGCAGCCGGGACCCAAACATTCAGTACTTC
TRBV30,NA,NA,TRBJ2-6,CAWNGFSGANVLTF,TGTGCCTGGAATGGCTTCTCTGGGGCCAACGTCCTGACTTTC
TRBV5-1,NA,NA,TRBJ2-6,CASSLVPTSSGANVLTF,TGCGCCAGCAGCTTGGTGCCCACCAGCTCTGGGGCCAACGTCCTGACTTTC
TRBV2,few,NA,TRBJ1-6,CASSIGVGSPLHF,TGTGCCAGCAGTATAGGGGTAGGTTCACCCCTCCACTTT
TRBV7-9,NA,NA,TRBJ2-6,CASSSDITPGANVLTF,TGTGCCAGCAGCTCGGACATTACCCCTGGGGCCAACGTCCTGACTTTC
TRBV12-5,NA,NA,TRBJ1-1,CASGLSPENTEAFF,TGTGCTAGTGGTTTGTCGCCGGAGAACACTGAAGCTTTCTTT
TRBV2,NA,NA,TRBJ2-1,CASNTGYSEQFF,TGTGCCAGCAATACAGGGTACAGTGAGCAGTTCTTC
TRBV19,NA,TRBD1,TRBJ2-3,CASASGTGTDTQYF,TGTGCCAGTGCCTCCGGGACAGGGACAGATACGCAGTATTTT
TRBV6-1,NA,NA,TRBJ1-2,CASSVTDYYGYTF,TGTGCCAGCAGTGTTACGGATTACTATGGCTACACCTTC
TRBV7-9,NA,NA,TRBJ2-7,CASSSEVARSYEQYF,TGTGCCAGCAGCTCAGAGGTAGCTCGCTCCTACGAGCAGTACTTC
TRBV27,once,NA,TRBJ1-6,CASSQRLGAPPNSPLHF,TGTGCCAGCAGCCAAAGACTCGGGGCGCCACCTAATTCACCCCTCCACTTT
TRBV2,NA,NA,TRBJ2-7,CASSDGGIEQYF,TGTGCCAGCAGTGACGGGGGTATCGAGCAGTACTTC
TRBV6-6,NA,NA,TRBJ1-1,CASSYSQGNTEAFF,TGTGCCAGCAGTTACTCACAGGGGAACACTGAAGCTTTCTTT
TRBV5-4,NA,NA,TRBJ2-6,CASSWAGANVLTF,TGTGCCAGCAGTTGGGCCGGGGCCAACGTCCTGACTTTC
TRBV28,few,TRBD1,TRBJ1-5,CASTSSDRAEHF,TGTGCCAGCACTTCATCGGACAGGGCCGAACATTTT
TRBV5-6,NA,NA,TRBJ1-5,CASSLRAVSNQPQHF,TGTGCCAGCAGCTTGAGGGCAGTCAGCAATCAGCCCCAGCATTTT
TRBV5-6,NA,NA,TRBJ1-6,CASSWTVNSPLHF,TGTGCCAGCAGCTGGACAGTTAATTCACCCCTCCACTTT
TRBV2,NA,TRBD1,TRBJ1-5,CASGTGGFGNQPQHF,TGTGCCAGCGGAACAGGGGGCTTTGGCAATCAGCCCCAGCATTTT